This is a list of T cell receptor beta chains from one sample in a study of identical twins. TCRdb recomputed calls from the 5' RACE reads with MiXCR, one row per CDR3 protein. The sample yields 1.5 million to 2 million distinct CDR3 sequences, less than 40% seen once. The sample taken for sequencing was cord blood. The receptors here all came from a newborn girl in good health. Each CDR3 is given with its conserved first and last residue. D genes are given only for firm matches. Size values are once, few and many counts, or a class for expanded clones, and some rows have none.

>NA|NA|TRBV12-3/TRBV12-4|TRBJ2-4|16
TGTGCCAGCAGTTTACCTAGCGCACTAGCCAAAAACATTCAGTACTTC
CASSLPSALAKNIQYF
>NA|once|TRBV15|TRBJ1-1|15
TGTGCCACCAGCAGAGATTTTGCCCGAGGGACTGAAGCTTTCTTT
CATSRDFARGTEAFF
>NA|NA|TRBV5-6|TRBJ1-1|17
TGTGCCAGCAGCTTATGGGTCGGCGTTATCCTGAACACTGAAGCTTTCTTT
CASSLWVGVILNTEAFF
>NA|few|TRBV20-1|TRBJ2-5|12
TGCAGTGGTTCCGGGGCCCAAGAGACCCAGTACTTC
CSGSGAQETQYF
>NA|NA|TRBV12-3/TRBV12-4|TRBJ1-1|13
TGTGCCAGCAGTTTCGGAGCCGGGCAGGAAGCTTTCTTT
CASSFGAGQEAFF
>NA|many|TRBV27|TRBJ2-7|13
TGTGCCAGCAGCTTGAGCGACTCCTACGAGCAGTACTTC
CASSLSDSYEQYF
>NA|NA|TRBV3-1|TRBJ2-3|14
TGTGCCAGCAGCCAAGAAGGATGGTCGGATACGCAGTATTTT
CASSQEGWSDTQYF
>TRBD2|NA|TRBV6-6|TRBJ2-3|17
TGTGCCAGCAGTTATTCGGGTAGCGGGGGCCACACAGATACGCAGTATTTT
CASSYSGSGGHTDTQYF
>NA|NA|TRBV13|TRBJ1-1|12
TGTGCCAGCAGCTTTGGTCGGGGTGGTTCTTTCTTT
CASSFGRGGSFF
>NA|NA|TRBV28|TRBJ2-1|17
TGTGCCAGCAGTTTATGGCCCGGAGACGTTATCTACAATGAGCAGTTCTTC
CASSLWPGDVIYNEQFF
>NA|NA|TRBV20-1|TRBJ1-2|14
TGCAGTCCATGGGTGGGCCGCGTCTTCCATGGCTACACCTTC
CSPWVGRVFHGYTF
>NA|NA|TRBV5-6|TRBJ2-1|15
TGTGCCAGCAGCTTGGAGGGGACAAACTACAATGAGCAGTTCTTC
CASSLEGTNYNEQFF
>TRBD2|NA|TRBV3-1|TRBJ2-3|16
TGTGCCAGCAGCCAAGATCCCAGCGGGGGCCTGGATACGCAGTATTTT
CASSQDPSGGLDTQYF
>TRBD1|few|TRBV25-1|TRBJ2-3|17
TGTGCCAGCGGTTCACCCCGACAGGGGGCGTCGACAGATACGCAGTATTTT
CASGSPRQGASTDTQYF
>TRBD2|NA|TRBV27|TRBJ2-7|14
TGTGCCGGCAGGACTAGCGGGGGGCGTAATGAGCAGTACTTC
CAGRTSGGRNEQYF
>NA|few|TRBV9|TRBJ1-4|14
TGTGCCAGCAGCGTCGGAGGGTTTGTCGAAAAACTGTTTTTT
CASSVGGFVEKLFF